This T cell receptor (beta chain) originates from a study of T cell responses to AZD1222 COVID-19 vaccine. This CDR3 region has 12 residues. Germline V gene lookup returns CDR1 MDHEN and CDR2 SYDVKM. The V gene end was trimmed by 10 bases and the J gene end by 2 bases; junction bases not matched to a gene: 5. Findings and limits, study-wide: Clonal diversity was possibly underestimated, and the donors were mostly white British, with more females. Dominant at 160-218 and 743-854, vaccine-associated CD4 TCRs also spanned spike. Repertoires were obtained solely post-peak T cell response.

Worth noting for this clone: Its antigen is as yet unknown.

Data came from immunoSEQ multiplex PCR; TCRdb stores just in-frame clones and leaves some out. The data hold approximately 28,000 clones, with roughly 90% observed a single time. This receptor was taken from an adult who received the AZD1222 COVID-19 vaccine. The starting material was peripheral blood, obtained 28 days after the second AZD1222 dose. V usage is TRBV28 and J usage is TRBJ2-7; 7 bases fit TRBD1. For the CDR3, the DNA is TGTGCCACCACAGGGACAGCCTACGAGCAGTACTTC. The encoded protein is CATTGTAYEQYF.